This T cell receptor beta chain was obtained from a study of identifying expanded T cells in peripheral blood. General study results and limits: Over approximately two and four weeks, about 15 and 19 clones changed, versus around 1.2 between replicates. Across healthy donors, higher total template counts meant significantly greater roughly two-week count variance.

V dropped 3 bases and J dropped 4; count of bases not matched to a gene: 6. Germline CDR1 is LGHNA and CDR2 is YNFKEQ. The CDR3 consists of 14 residues. About this clone itself: No antigen is known for it.

Here immunoSEQ multiplex PCR was the method, and the copy in TCRdb shows in-frame clones only, minus some. The sample holds some 81,000 clones; roughly 86% are singletons and the top ten take around a sixth. During the collection period, no donor immune events like infections were recorded. Source material: blood. This TCR came from a person aged 18-70 years in good health. The rearrangement uses TRBV4-2 and TRBJ2-7, with 7 bases that match TRBD1. CDR3 in amino acids: CASSHGTGAYEQYF. Written as DNA, the CDR3 is TGTGCCAGCAGCCACGGCACAGGGGCTTACGAGCAGTACTTC.